This is a list of T cell receptor beta chains from one sample in a study of OX40 agonist ivuxolimab in advanced cancers. The table came from immunoSEQ multiplex PCR; TCRdb's copy has only in-frame clones and leaves some out. The repertoire holds 34,000 or so clones, roughly 79% seen once, with about 22% in the top ten. This material consisted of CD4+ or CD8+ T cells sorted from blood, taken in a trial of the OX40 agonist ivuxolimab. Receptor source: an adult with an advanced solid tumor such as melanoma, head and neck, liver or kidney cancer. Each CDR3 is given with its conserved first and last residue. The D gene is left open where the match is weak. Size is omitted from some rows. Given values are once, few, many or a class for expanded clones.

J | size | D | V | DNA | CDR3
TRBJ1-2 | few | TRBD1 | TRBV7-3 | TGTGCCAGCAGCCCATGGCCCAGGGGGCGTAGCTATGGCTACACCTTC | CASSPWPRGRSYGYTF
TRBJ2-7 | . | TRBD1 | TRBV7-8 | TGTGCCAGCAGCTTGACGGGACAGGCCCCCTACGAGCAGTACTTC | CASSLTGQAPYEQYF
TRBJ1-1 | . | . | TRBV4-2 | TGTGCCAGCAGCCGAGAACCTCAGGGGAACACTGAAGCTTTCTTT | CASSREPQGNTEAFF
TRBJ1-6 | . | . | TRBV27 | TGTGCCAGCAGTTTCCGGGCCTTCCCTTTTTCACCCCTCCACTTT | CASSFRAFPFSPLHF
TRBJ1-4 | . | TRBD1 | TRBV6-5 | TGTGCCAGCAGTACAGGGGTCTCGAATGAAAAACTGTTTTTT | CASSTGVSNEKLFF
TRBJ2-5 | . | . | TRBV7-3 | TGTGCCAGCAGCCTGGAGTTTCAAGAGACCCAGTACTTC | CASSLEFQETQYF
TRBJ2-2 | . | TRBD2 | TRBV5-5 | TGTGCCAGCAGCTTAAGGCTTGTGACTAGCGGGAGTGTGGGGGAGCTGTTTTTT | CASSLRLVTSGSVGELFF
TRBJ1-2 | . | . | TRBV28 | TGTGCCAGCAGGGTAGACCCTAACTATGGCTACACCTTC | CASRVDPNYGYTF
TRBJ1-1 | . | . | TRBV28 | TGTGCCAGCAGTTTGGGGTCGGGACTGACTGAAGCTTTCTTT | CASSLGSGLTEAFF
TRBJ2-2 | . | . | TRBV19 | TGTGCCACCTTCGATGGGGCCGCCGGCACCGGGGAGCTGTTTTTT | CATFDGAAGTGELFF
TRBJ1-1 | . | . | TRBV9 | TGTGCCAGCAGCCCAGCTCAGGAGAACACTGAAGCTTTCTTT | CASSPAQENTEAFF
TRBJ1-4 | few | TRBD1 | TRBV4-1 | TGCGCCAGCAGCCGTCGACAGGGGGATGAAAAACTGTTTTTT | CASSRRQGDEKLFF
TRBJ1-2 | . | TRBD1 | TRBV28 | TGTGCCAGCAGTTCATTAACCGGGACAGAGTATGGCTACACCTTC | CASSSLTGTEYGYTF
TRBJ2-3 | . | . | TRBV5-4 | TGTGCCAGCAGCTTGGTACGGGGGACTAGCACAGATACGCAGTATTTT | CASSLVRGTSTDTQYF
TRBJ2-1 | . | TRBD2 | TRBV5-1 | TGCGCCAGCAGCTTCGGACTAGCATCCTACAATGAGCAGTTCTTC | CASSFGLASYNEQFF
TRBJ2-3 | . | . | TRBV5-1 | TGCGCCAGCAGCTTGGTGGCGTTTGGGACGGGGGGCACAGATACGCAGTATTTT | CASSLVAFGTGGTDTQYF
TRBJ2-7 | few | TRBD1 | TRBV29-1 | TGCAGCGTTCTGTCGGGCCAGGGGGCACGAGAGCAGTACTTC | CSVLSGQGAREQYF
TRBJ1-5 | . | . | TRBV10-1 | TGCGCCAGCAGCACCCTTGCCAAGCCCCAGCATTTT | CASSTLAKPQHF
TRBJ2-7 | . | TRBD1 | TRBV27 | TGTGCCAGCAGTAGGGGGCTTCTCTCCTACGAGCAGTACTTC | CASSRGLLSYEQYF
TRBJ1-1 | few | . | TRBV18 | TGTGCCAGCTCCCCTGGCAGGAACACTGAAGCTTTCTTT | CASSPGRNTEAFF
TRBJ1-5 | . | . | TRBV18 | TGTGCCAGCTCACGTAGTGGGCAGGGCTTACAGCCCCAGCATTTT | CASSRSGQGLQPQHF
TRBJ2-7 | . | . | TRBV15 | TGTGCCACCAGCAGAGCGGGACGGAACTACGAGCAGTACTTC | CATSRAGRNYEQYF
TRBJ2-2 | . | TRBD1 | TRBV4-3 | TGCGCCAGCAGCCAAGAGCAGGTCCAGGGGGCCACCGGGGAGCTGTTTTTT | CASSQEQVQGATGELFF
TRBJ1-1 | . | . | TRBV19 | TGTGCCAGTATGTGGGGCAACCCACTGAACACTGAAGCTTTCTTT | CASMWGNPLNTEAFF
TRBJ2-2 | . | TRBD2 | TRBV9 | TGTGCCAGCAGCTCTAGGACTAGCGGGGTTAACACCGGGGAGCTGTTTTTT | CASSSRTSGVNTGELFF
TRBJ2-3 | few | TRBD1 | TRBV18 | TGTGCCAGCTCACCACGCCTGACAGGGGGCGGCACAGATACGCAGTATTTT | CASSPRLTGGGTDTQYF
TRBJ2-7 | . | . | TRBV27 | TGTGCCAGCAGTTTAATGTTAAGCTCCGCCTACGAGCAGTACTTC | CASSLMLSSAYEQYF
TRBJ2-1 | . | . | TRBV6-1 | TGTGCCAGCAGTGAAAGGGGTCTCCAGAGCTCCTACAATGAGCAGTTCTTC | CASSERGLQSSYNEQFF
TRBJ2-7 | medium-sized | . | TRBV6-1 | TGTGCCAGCATAGGGGCAGCAACCTACGAGCAGTACTTC | CASIGAATYEQYF
TRBJ1-2 | . | . | TRBV21-1 | TGTGCCAGCAGCAAAGCGCTTTTAGGGCTTCGGGGCTACACCTTC | CASSKALLGLRGYTF
TRBJ1-1 | . | . | TRBV2 | TGTGCCAGCAGTGGCCCGGGAGAAGCTTTCTTT | CASSGPGEAFF
TRBJ1-6 | . | TRBD1 | TRBV14 | TGTGCCAGCATCCGGGACAGACATTCACCCCTCCACTTT | CASIRDRHSPLHF
TRBJ2-1 | few | TRBD1 | TRBV9 | TGTGCCAGCAGCGTACTGGACAGGACAAACAATGAGCAGTTCTTC | CASSVLDRTNNEQFF
TRBJ1-5 | . | . | TRBV28 | TGTGCCAGCAGCTTGGTGCATCAGCCCCAGCATTTT | CASSLVHQPQHF
TRBJ2-7 | . | . | TRBV5-1 | TGCGCCAGCAGCGTTGTAGTGGATTCGGGGCGGTACTTC | CASSVVVDSGRYF
TRBJ2-1 | . | TRBD2 | TRBV28 | TGTGCCAGCAGTATACTAGCGACCAATGAGCAGTTCTTC | CASSILATNEQFF
TRBJ2-1 | . | TRBD2 | TRBV27 | TGTGCCAGCAGCAAACTAGCGGAGTCCTCACTTTCCTACAATGAGCAGTTCTTC | CASSKLAESSLSYNEQFF
TRBJ1-5 | . | . | TRBV6-6 | TGTGCCAGCAGTTACTCGATCTTAGCCCCAGGGCCCCAGCATTTT | CASSYSILAPGPQHF
TRBJ2-7 | medium-sized | . | TRBV4-1 | TGCGCCAGCAGCCTCCAGGGGAACTCCTACGAGCAGTACTTC | CASSLQGNSYEQYF
TRBJ1-2 | . | TRBD1 | TRBV7-2 | TGTGCCAGCAGCCCTAGACAGGGGGACACGTTCGGCCACACCTTC | CASSPRQGDTFGHTF
TRBJ2-7 | . | TRBD2 | TRBV2 | TGTGCCAGCACGGGAGGGCAGTCCTACGAGCAGTACTTC | CASTGGQSYEQYF
TRBJ2-5 | . | TRBD2 | TRBV2 | TGTGCCAGCAGAAGGACTAGGAGAGAGACCCAGTACTTC | CASRRTRRETQYF
TRBJ2-3 | few | . | TRBV5-1 | TGCGCCAGCAGCGCCGGCACGGATACTTTATCGACAGATACGCAGTATTTT | CASSAGTDTLSTDTQYF
TRBJ2-5 | once | TRBD1 | TRBV28 | TGTGCCAGCAGCCCGGACAGGGCTGGTTACGAGACCCAGTACTTC | CASSPDRAGYETQYF
TRBJ2-6 | once | . | TRBV2 | TGTGCCAGCAGGCGCCAGGGAACCGGGGCCAACGTCCTGACTTTC | CASRRQGTGANVLTF
TRBJ1-2 | . | TRBD1 | TRBV28 | TGTGCCAGCGGGACGGGACAGAACTATGGCTACACCTTC | CASGTGQNYGYTF
TRBJ2-4 | . | . | TRBV9 | TGTGCCAGCAGCGTAGGTGTGCTACCAAACATTCAGTACTTC | CASSVGVLPNIQYF
TRBJ2-1 | . | . | TRBV6-4 | TGTGCCAGCAACCCTAAAGGGAAGGATGAGCAGTTCTTC | CASNPKGKDEQFF